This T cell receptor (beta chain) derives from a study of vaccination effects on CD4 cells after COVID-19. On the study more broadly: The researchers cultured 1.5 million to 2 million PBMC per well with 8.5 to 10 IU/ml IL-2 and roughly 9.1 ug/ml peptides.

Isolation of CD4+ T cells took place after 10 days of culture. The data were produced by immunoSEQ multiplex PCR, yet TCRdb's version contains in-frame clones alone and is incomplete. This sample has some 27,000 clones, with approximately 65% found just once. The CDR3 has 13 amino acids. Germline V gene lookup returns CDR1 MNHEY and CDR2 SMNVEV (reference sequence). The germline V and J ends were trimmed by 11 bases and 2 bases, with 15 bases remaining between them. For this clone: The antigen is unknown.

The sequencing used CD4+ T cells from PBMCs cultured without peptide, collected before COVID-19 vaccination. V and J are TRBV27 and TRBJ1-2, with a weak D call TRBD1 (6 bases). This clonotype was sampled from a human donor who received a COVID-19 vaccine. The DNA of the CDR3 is TGTGCCTCGGGGGCTAAGACCAACTATGGCTACACCTTC. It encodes CASGAKTNYGYTF.